This passage covers 12 T cell receptor beta chains from one sample sequenced in a study of OX40 agonist ivuxolimab in advanced cancers. Method: immunoSEQ multiplex PCR; TCRdb's copy keeps in-frame clones and lacks some. Of fewer than 90,000 clones listed, nearly 90% are singletons. Here the sequenced sample was CD4+ or CD8+ T cells sorted from blood, taken in a trial of the OX40 agonist ivuxolimab. Receptor source: an adult with an advanced solid tumor such as melanoma, head and neck, liver or kidney cancer.

The V gene is TRBV11-3, the J gene TRBJ2-1, with 11 bases identical to TRBD2. CDR3 length: 18 amino acids. After removal of 0 bases from V and 0 bases from J, the junction contained 4 bases not matched to a gene. CDR1 and CDR2 (germline): SGHNT, YENEEA. DNA for the CDR3: TGTGCCAGCAGCTTAGACCCCACTAGCGGGAGCTCCTACAATGAGCAGTTCTTC. It is translated as CASSLDPTSGSSYNEQFF.

V usage is TRBV21-1 and J usage is TRBJ2-3; the DNA was not used to check the table's D call, TRBD2. TRBV21-1 is listed as a pseudogene. The CDR3 covers 17 residues. The CDR3 reads CASSKKGGRESPDTQYF. The CDR3 bases are TGTGCCAGCAGCAAAAAGGGGGGGCGGGAGTCGCCAGATACGCAGTATTTT.

This chain links TRBV4-3 with TRBJ2-7; TRBD2 aligns across 8 bases. Trimming removed 4 bases from V and 5 bases from J; junction bases left unmatched: 4. In germline, CDR1 is LGHNA, CDR2 YSLEER. The CDR3 consists of 13 residues. CDR3 DNA: TGCGCCAGCAGCCGCAGCGGGAGCCACGAGCAGTACTTC. Translated: CASSRSGSHEQYF.

About this clone: The sample carries other DNA sequences with the same CDR3. The chain couples TRBV7-2 to TRBJ2-3; D is ambiguous. V shed 3 bases and J shed 2 bases, with 3 bases lying between them. The CDR3 has 12 residues. Germline values: CDR1 SGHTA, CDR2 FQGNSA. CDR3 amino acids: CASSFSTDTQYF. For the CDR3, the DNA is TGTGCCAGCAGCTTCTCCACAGATACGCAGTATTTT.

The chain recombines TRBV19 with TRBJ1-5, with D hard to call. The CDR3 runs to 13 residues. V was shortened by 7 bases and J by 5 bases, with 12 bases between the two germline ends. Germline CDR1 LNHDA, CDR2 SQIVND (reference sequence). CDR3 residues: CASTLGGYQPQHF. CDR3 nucleotides: TGTGCCAGTACTCTTGGTGGGTATCAGCCCCAGCATTTT.

J is TRBJ2-3 and V is TRBV9; 8 positions agree with TRBD2. V shed 5 bases, J shed 5 bases, and the junction held 7 bases outside the gene matches. This CDR3 contains 14 residues. Germline loops: CDR1 SGDLS, CDR2 YYNGEE. The CDR3 bases are TGTGCCAGCAGATCGGGAGGGCGGGGAGATACGCAGTATTTT. Residues: CASRSGGRGDTQYF.

This chain links TRBV7-2 with TRBJ2-7, with TRBD1 matching 8 bases. The CDR3 has 15 residues. V lost 3 bases to trimming and J lost 1 base; unmatched junction nucleotides: 5. Per the germline V gene, CDR1 is SGHTA and CDR2 is FQGNSA. As DNA, the CDR3 is TGTGCCAGCAGCTTCCGGACAGGGCCGTCCTACGAGCAGTACTTC. This sequence encodes CASSFRTGPSYEQYF.

This chain connects TRBV6-6 to TRBJ2-7, with 8 bases fitting TRBD1. The V and J ends lost 6 bases and 7 bases, in that order; junction bases with no gene match: 11. Germline V gene data show CDR1 as MNHNY and CDR2 as SVGAGI (reference sequence). The CDR3 is made up of 14 amino acids. DNA of the CDR3: TGTGCCAGCAGCATAAGTAACAGGGGGAGGGAGCAGTACTTC. This gives the protein CASSISNRGREQYF.

The chain joins TRBV19 to TRBJ2-5, with D perhaps matching TRBD2 (6 bases). Deletions cut 5 bases from V and 5 bases from J, with 12 bases between. The CDR3 covers 13 residues. CDR1 is LNHDA, CDR2 SQIVND, per germline (reference sequence). CDR3 in amino acids: CASSPGVEETQYF. The CDR3 coding sequence is TGTGCCAGTAGTCCGGGGGTCGAGGAGACCCAGTACTTC.

V usage is TRBV20-1 and J usage is TRBJ2-1; D uncertain. Germline V gene data show CDR1 as DFQATT and CDR2 as SNEGSKA (reference sequence). The CDR3 is 11 residues long. Trimming shortened V by 2 bases and J by 9 bases, and 8 bases separated the two germline ends. CDR3 loop: CSARNPVEQFF. The CDR3 nucleotides are TGCAGTGCTAGAAATCCAGTTGAGCAGTTCTTC.

The genes are TRBV7-2 and TRBJ2-6; possibly TRBD1 or TRBD2 for D (7 bases each). The CDR3 sequence is 16 residues long. Germline V CDR1 and CDR2: SGHTA, FQGNSA. V gave up 5 bases and J gave up 4 bases, with 15 bases separating them. CDR3 DNA: TGTGCCAGCAGCCTACAGGGGAGGGCCGGGGCCAACGTCCTGACTTTC. Its protein is CASSLQGRAGANVLTF.

The chain has TRBV18 and TRBJ1-1, with a possible D match to TRBD1 (5 bases). The CDR3 is 14 residues long. Between the trimmed V and J ends, which lost 2 bases and 0 bases, there was a span of 7 bases. Germline-derived CDR1 and CDR2 are KGHSH and LQKENI. CDR3 nucleotides: TGTGCCAGCTCACCAATACAGGTGAACACTGAAGCTTTCTTT. It yields the protein CASSPIQVNTEAFF.